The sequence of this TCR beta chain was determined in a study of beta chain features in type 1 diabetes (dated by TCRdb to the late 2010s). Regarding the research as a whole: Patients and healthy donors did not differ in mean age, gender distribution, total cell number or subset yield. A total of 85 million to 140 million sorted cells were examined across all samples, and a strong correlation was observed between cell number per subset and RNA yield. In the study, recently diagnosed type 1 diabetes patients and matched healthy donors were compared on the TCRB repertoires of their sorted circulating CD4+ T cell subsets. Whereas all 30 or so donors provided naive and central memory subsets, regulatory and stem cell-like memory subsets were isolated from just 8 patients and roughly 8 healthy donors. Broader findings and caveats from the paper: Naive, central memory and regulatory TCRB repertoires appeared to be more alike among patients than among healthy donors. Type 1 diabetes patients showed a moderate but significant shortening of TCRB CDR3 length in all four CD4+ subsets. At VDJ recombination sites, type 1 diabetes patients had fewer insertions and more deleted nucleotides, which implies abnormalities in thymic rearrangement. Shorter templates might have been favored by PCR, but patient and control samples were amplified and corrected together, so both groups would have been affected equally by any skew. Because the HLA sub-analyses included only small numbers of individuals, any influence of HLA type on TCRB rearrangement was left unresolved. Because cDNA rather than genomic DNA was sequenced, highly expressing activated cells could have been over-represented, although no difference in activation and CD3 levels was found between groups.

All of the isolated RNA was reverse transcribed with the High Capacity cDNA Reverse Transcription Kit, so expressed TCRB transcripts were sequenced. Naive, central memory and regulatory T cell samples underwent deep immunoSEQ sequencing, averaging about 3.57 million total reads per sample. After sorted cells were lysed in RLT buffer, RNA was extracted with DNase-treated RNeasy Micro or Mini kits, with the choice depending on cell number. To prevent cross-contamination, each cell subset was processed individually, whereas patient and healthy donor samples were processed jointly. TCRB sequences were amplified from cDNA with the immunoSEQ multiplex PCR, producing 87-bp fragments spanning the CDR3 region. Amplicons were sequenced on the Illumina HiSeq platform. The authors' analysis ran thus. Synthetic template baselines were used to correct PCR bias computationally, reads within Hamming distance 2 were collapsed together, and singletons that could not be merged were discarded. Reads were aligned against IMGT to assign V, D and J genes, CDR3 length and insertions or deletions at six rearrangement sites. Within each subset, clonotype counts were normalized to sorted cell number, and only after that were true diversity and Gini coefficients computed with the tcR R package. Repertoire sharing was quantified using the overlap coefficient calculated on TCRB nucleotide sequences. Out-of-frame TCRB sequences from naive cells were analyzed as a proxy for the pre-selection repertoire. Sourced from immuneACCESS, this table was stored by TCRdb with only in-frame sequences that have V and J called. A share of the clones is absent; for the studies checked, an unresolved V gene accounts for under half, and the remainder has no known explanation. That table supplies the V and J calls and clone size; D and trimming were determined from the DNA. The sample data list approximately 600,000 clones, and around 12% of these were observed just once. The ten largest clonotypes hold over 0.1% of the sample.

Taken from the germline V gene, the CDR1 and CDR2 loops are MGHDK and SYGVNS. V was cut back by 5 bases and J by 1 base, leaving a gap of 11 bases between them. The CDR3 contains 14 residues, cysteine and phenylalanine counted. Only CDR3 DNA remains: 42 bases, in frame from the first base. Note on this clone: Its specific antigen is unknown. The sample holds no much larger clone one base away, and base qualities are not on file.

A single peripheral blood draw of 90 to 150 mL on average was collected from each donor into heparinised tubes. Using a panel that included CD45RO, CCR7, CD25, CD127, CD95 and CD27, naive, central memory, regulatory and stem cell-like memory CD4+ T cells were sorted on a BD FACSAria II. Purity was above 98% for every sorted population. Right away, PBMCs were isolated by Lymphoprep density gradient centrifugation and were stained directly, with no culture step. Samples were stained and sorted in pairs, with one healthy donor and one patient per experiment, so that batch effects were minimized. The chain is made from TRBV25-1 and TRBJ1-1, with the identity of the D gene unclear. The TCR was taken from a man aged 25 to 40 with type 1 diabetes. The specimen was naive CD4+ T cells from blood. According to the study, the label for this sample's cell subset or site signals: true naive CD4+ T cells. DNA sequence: TGTGCCAGCAGTAACGGGCCCGAGAACACTGAAGCTTTCTTT. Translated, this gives CASSNGPENTEAFF.